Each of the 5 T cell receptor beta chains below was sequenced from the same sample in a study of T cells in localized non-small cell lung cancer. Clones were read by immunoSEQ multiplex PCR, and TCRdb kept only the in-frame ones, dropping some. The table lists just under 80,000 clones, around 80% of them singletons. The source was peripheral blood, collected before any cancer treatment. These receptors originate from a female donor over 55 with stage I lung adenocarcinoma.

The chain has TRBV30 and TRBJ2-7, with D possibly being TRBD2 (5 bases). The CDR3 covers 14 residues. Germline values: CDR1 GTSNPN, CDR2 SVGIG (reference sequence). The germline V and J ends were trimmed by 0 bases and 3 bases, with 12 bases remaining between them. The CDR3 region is CAWSVMWRYYEQYF. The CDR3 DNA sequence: TGTGCCTGGAGTGTTATGTGGAGGTACTACGAGCAGTACTTC.

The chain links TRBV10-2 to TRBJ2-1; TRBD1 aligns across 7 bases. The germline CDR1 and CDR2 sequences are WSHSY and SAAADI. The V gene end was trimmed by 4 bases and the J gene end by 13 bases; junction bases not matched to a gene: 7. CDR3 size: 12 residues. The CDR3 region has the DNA TGCGCCAGCAGTGGTTTAGGACAGGTTCAGTTCTTC. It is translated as CASSGLGQVQFF.

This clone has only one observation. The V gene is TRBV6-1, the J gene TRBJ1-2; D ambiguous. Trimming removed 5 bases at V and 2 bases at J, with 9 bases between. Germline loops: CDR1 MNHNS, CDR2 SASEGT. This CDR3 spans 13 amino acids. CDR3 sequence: CASSLDSNYGYTF. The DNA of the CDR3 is TGTGCCAGCAGTCTTGACTCCAACTATGGCTACACCTTC.

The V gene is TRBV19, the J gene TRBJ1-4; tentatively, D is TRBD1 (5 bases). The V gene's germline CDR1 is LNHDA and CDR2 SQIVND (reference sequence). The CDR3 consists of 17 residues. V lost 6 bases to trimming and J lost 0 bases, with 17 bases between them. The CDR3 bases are TGTGCCAGTAGCGTGGGGACGGCACCAGCAACTAATGAAAAACTGTTTTTT. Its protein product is CASSVGTAPATNEKLFF.

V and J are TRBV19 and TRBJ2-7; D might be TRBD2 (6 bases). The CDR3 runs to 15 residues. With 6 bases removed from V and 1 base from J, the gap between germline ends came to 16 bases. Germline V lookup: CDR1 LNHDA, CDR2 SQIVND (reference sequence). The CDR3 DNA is TGTGCCAGTAGCAGAACTCCGGGAGAGTCCTACGAGCAGTACTTC. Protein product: CASSRTPGESYEQYF.